This TCR beta chain was identified during a study of response to subunit inactivated influenza vaccine. Study-level points and caveats: Each seasonal flu vaccination may recruit only limited new T cells, authors suggested.

Trimming took off 8 bases at V and 0 bases at J, with 22 bases between the two ends. This CDR3 has 16 amino acids. CDR1 and CDR2 from the germline V gene are DFQATT and SNEGSKA (reference sequence). This clonotype was seen ten or more times. Its target is unknown. A single record per CDR3 protein comes from TCRdb applying MiXCR to the RT-PCR reads. The repertoire holds fewer than 400,000 distinct CDR3 sequences, with 21% as singletons. This receptor was obtained from a man between 50 and 75 years old who received an inactivated influenza vaccine. The genes are TRBV20-1 and TRBJ1-1, with a tentative D call TRBD1 (5 bases). This specimen consisted of PBMCs from blood, obtained 21 months after vaccination. The CDR3: CSIRGGITLMNTEAFF. The CDR3 nucleotides read TGCAGTATCCGGGGGGGAATTACTTTGATGAACACTGAAGCTTTCTTT.